Listed below are T cell receptor beta chains from one sample, sequenced in a study of blood T cell repertoires in COVID-19. Assay: immunoSEQ multiplex PCR; the TCRdb copy retains only in-frame clones and omits some. The sample gives under 200,000 clones, roughly 89% of which show up once; over 9% is in the top ten. Input material: peripheral blood. These receptors were obtained from a woman in her 70s with COVID-19, enrolled during active disease. CDR3s include the opening cysteine and the closing phenylalanine or tryptophan. A D gene is named only where the DNA matches it firmly. Not all rows give a size; the values are once, few, many and, for expanded clones, a class.

cdr3_aa | cdr3_nt | d_call | v_call | clone_size | j_call
CASSLGTDTEAFF | TGTGCCAGCTCTCTCGGGACAGACACTGAAGCTTTCTTT | TRBD1 | TRBV18 | . | TRBJ1-1
CSVIRGGQPQHF | TGCAGCGTTATAAGGGGAGGTCAGCCCCAGCATTTT | . | TRBV29-1 | few | TRBJ1-5
CASLGQPKNSPLHF | TGTGCCAGTTTAGGACAGCCCAAGAATTCACCCCTCCACTTT | . | TRBV19 | . | TRBJ1-6
CASSPTGGDYGYTF | TGCGCCAGCAGCCCGACAGGGGGCGACTATGGCTACACCTTC | TRBD1 | TRBV5-1 | . | TRBJ1-2
CAWSTYLYNEQFF | TGTGCCTGGAGTACCTACCTCTACAATGAGCAGTTCTTC | . | TRBV30 | . | TRBJ2-1
CASSLSWGDEQFF | TGTGCCAGCAGCCTATCCTGGGGGGATGAGCAGTTCTTC | . | TRBV7-2 | . | TRBJ2-1
CASDPGTGDNTEAFF | TGTGCCAGCGATCCCGGGACAGGGGATAACACTGAAGCTTTCTTT | TRBD1 | TRBV28 | . | TRBJ1-1
CASSGQATYEQYF | TGTGCCAGCAGTGGACAGGCCACCTACGAGCAGTACTTC | TRBD1 | TRBV28 | once | TRBJ2-7
CASSLWDSYLYEQYF | TGTGCCAGCAGTTTATGGGACAGCTACCTCTACGAGCAGTACTTC | . | TRBV28 | . | TRBJ2-7
CASSLTSREIPSGYTF | TGTGCCAGCAGCTTAACATCCCGGGAGATCCCCTCTGGCTACACCTTC | . | TRBV7-9 | . | TRBJ1-2
CASDAGVNTEAFF | TGTGCCAGCGATGCAGGGGTTAACACTGAAGCTTTCTTT | . | TRBV10-3 | . | TRBJ1-1
CASSLQQFF | TGTGCCAGCAGCCTCCAGCAGTTCTTC | . | TRBV21-1 | . | TRBJ2-1
CASSRDSYNEQFF | TGTGCCAGCAGCCGGGACAGCTACAATGAGCAGTTCTTC | TRBD1 | TRBV5-6 | . | TRBJ2-1
CASSPSRRGSAFF | TGTGCCAGCAGCCCTTCTCGTCGGGGGTCGGCTTTCTTT | . | TRBV11-2 | . | TRBJ1-1
CASSWTAYNEQFF | TGTGCCAGCAGTTGGACAGCCTACAATGAGCAGTTCTTC | . | TRBV28 | . | TRBJ2-1
CASSLGSGRGYTEAFF | TGCGCCAGCAGCTTGGGATCAGGGCGTGGGTACACTGAAGCTTTCTTT | . | TRBV5-1 | . | TRBJ1-1
CACSLNYGYTF | TGTGCCTGCTCTCTCAACTATGGCTACACCTTC | . | TRBV30 | . | TRBJ1-2
CASSPTPGQRNQPQHF | TGTGCCAGCAGCCCAACTCCAGGACAGCGCAATCAGCCCCAGCATTTT | . | TRBV5-5 | . | TRBJ1-5
CASSSRKEGTEAFF | TGTGCCAGCAGCTCACGCAAGGAGGGCACTGAAGCTTTCTTT | . | TRBV6-6 | . | TRBJ1-1
CASRSQGHSNQPQHF | TGTGCCAGCAGGAGCCAGGGACATAGCAATCAGCCCCAGCATTTT | . | TRBV6-5 | . | TRBJ1-5
CASSLSGSYGYTF | TGTGCCAGCAGTTTATCAGGATCCTATGGCTACACCTTC | . | TRBV6-2/TRBV6-3 | . | TRBJ1-2
CASSVTPGTGNTIYF | TGTGCCAGCAGCGTAACTCCGGGTACCGGAAACACCATATATTTT | . | TRBV9 | few | TRBJ1-3
CASSSREGGEGYTF | TGTGCCAGCAGCTCCCGGGAAGGGGGCGAGGGCTACACCTTC | TRBD1 | TRBV7-2 | . | TRBJ1-2
CATSEADNYGYTF | TGTGCCACCAGTGAAGCTGATAACTATGGCTACACCTTC | . | TRBV24-1 | . | TRBJ1-2
CSASREKLFF | TGCAGTGCTAGCCGGGAAAAACTGTTTTTT | . | TRBV20-1 | . | TRBJ1-4
CASSSEGQGEAEQYF | TGTGCCAGCAGTTCAGAAGGACAGGGCGAGGCCGAGCAGTACTTC | TRBD1 | TRBV28 | . | TRBJ2-7
CASSHYKNTEAFF | TGCGCCAGCAGCCATTACAAGAACACTGAAGCTTTCTTT | . | TRBV4-1 | . | TRBJ1-1